The 25 T cell receptor beta chains below all came from one sample that was sequenced in a study of identical twins. TCRdb reanalysed the 5' RACE reads using MiXCR and keeps one entry per CDR3 protein. The profile covers 450,000 to 600,000 distinct CDR3 sequences, with 20% to 25% appearing a single time and about 0.48% taken by the ten largest. Separately, the same data were catalogued under a study of yellow fever vaccine responses in identical twins.

The sequencing sample was made of CD4+ T cells sorted from blood. The receptors were gathered from a woman aged 18-29 years in good health.

The gene calls are TRBV12-3 or TRBV12-4 and TRBJ1-1, with 7 bases fitting TRBD1. The CDR3 spans 15 residues. V trimming: 5 bases; J trimming: 1 base; junction bases outside the gene matches: 7. CDR3 coding DNA: TGTGCCAGCAGTCTCTACAGGGGAGCGAACACTGAAGCTTTCTTT. Amino acid sequence: CASSLYRGANTEAFF.

This chain uses TRBV18 with TRBJ2-1; 9 bases are a match to TRBD1. The CDR3 runs to 14 residues. Germline CDR1 and CDR2: KGHSH and LQKENI. V dropped 0 bases and J dropped 8; count of bases not matched to a gene: 2. The CDR3 nucleotides are TGTGCCAGCTCACCACCGGACAGGGGCTATGAGCAGTTCTTC. It is translated as CASSPPDRGYEQFF.

This rearrangement joins TRBV6-5 to TRBJ2-2, with TRBD1 identical over 7 bases. The CDR3 sequence is 16 residues long. In germline, CDR1 is MNHEY, CDR2 SVGAGI. Trimming cost V 0 bases and J 4 bases; bases outside gene matches: 5. CDR3 bases: TGTGCCAGCAGTTACTCGAACAGGGGCAGCACCGGGGAGCTGTTTTTT. Its protein is CASSYSNRGSTGELFF.

This clonotype was detected only a few times. The rearrangement uses TRBV20-1 and TRBJ2-1; D is uncertain. V lost 1 base and J 4 bases, leaving 5 bases between the germline ends. Germline assignment: CDR1 DFQATT and CDR2 SNEGSKA (reference sequence). This CDR3 region has 12 residues. CDR3 protein: CSARGLYNEQFF. The CDR3 nucleotides read TGCAGTGCTAGAGGCCTTTACAATGAGCAGTTCTTC.

A single count supports this clonotype. The V gene is TRBV6-1, the J gene TRBJ2-5; D is uncertain. The CDR3 is 12 residues long. V was shortened by 6 bases and J by 1 base, with 6 bases between the two germline ends. Per germline, CDR1 MNHNS and CDR2 SASEGT. The chain's CDR3 is CASRSTQETQYF. CDR3 nucleotide sequence: TGTGCCAGCAGGTCAACCCAAGAGACCCAGTACTTC.

This chain uses TRBV5-1 with TRBJ2-2; TRBD1 matches 8 bases. V gave up 0 bases and J gave up 0 bases; unmatched junction bases: 4. The CDR3 is 17 residues long. Per germline, CDR1 SGHRS and CDR2 YFSETQ. The CDR3 sequence: CASSLEARGPNTGELFF. CDR3 in DNA: TGCGCCAGCAGCTTGGAGGCCAGGGGGCCGAACACCGGGGAGCTGTTTTTT.

The rearrangement uses TRBV28 and TRBJ1-3; D is undetermined. The germline gives CDR1 MDHEN, CDR2 SYDVKM. V was trimmed by 5 bases and J by 4 bases, leaving 12 bases between them. This CDR3 comprises 14 residues. The CDR3 DNA is TGTGCCAGCAGTAGGGCTAGTTCGGGAAACACCATATATTTT. Translation: CASSRASSGNTIYF. Looking up the rest from reference TRBV28 and TRBJ1-3 gives the full variable domain: DVKVTQSSRYLVKRTGEKVFLECVQDMDHENMFWYRQDPGLGLRLIYFSYDVKMKEKGDIPEGYSVSREKKERFSLILESASTNQTSMYLCASSRASSGNTIYFGEGSWLTVV.

The J gene is TRBJ2-2, the V gene TRBV20-1; 10 bases line up with TRBD2. This CDR3 is 14 amino acids long. The ends lost 3 bases at V and 6 bases at J; junction bases unmatched: 4. The germline V gene has CDR1 DFQATT and CDR2 SNEGSKA (reference sequence). The CDR3 sequence is CSARASGRSGELFF. CDR3 coding DNA: TGCAGTGCTAGGGCTAGCGGGAGATCCGGGGAGCTGTTTTTT.

CDR3 nucleotides: TGCGCCAGCAGCTTGGGGTCACCCATGGGAGAGCAGTACTTC. This sequence encodes CASSLGSPMGEQYF. The rearrangement joins TRBV5-1 to TRBJ2-7; D not certain. The germline CDR1 and CDR2 sequences are SGHRS and YFSETQ. The CDR3 consists of 14 residues. Deletions cut 0 bases from V and 7 bases from J, with 14 bases between.

The table lists this clonotype with a count of one. The chain joins TRBV5-1 to TRBJ2-2; D remains unclear. Germline CDR1 and CDR2: SGHRS and YFSETQ. Between the trimmed V and J ends, which lost 1 base and 0 bases, there was a span of 10 bases. The CDR3 runs to 16 residues. CDR3 in amino acids: CASSLTAKTNTGELFF. The DNA for the CDR3 is TGCGCCAGCAGCTTGACTGCGAAAACGAACACCGGGGAGCTGTTTTTT.

This clonotype has a handful of counts. The chain joins TRBV5-1 to TRBJ2-7; the match to TRBD2 covers 7 bases. The length of the CDR3 is 14 residues. Per the germline V gene, CDR1 is SGHRS and CDR2 is YFSETQ. Trimming removed 3 bases from V and 2 bases from J; junction bases left unmatched: 5. The CDR3 loop is CASSSGGSPYEQYF. The CDR3 bases are TGCGCCAGCAGCTCTGGCGGGAGTCCCTACGAGCAGTACTTC.

The rearrangement uses TRBV7-9 and TRBJ2-1; possible D gene TRBD1, 5 bases. CDR3 length equals 13 residues. The ends were cut back, 8 bases at V and 10 bases at J, with 18 bases in the middle. CDR1 is SEHNR and CDR2 is FQNEAQ in the germline V gene (reference sequence). This chain's CDR3 is CASEAGNLKEQFF. CDR3 coding DNA: TGTGCCAGCGAAGCAGGGAACCTAAAGGAGCAGTTCTTC.

V and J are TRBV2 and TRBJ2-5, with D possibly matching TRBD2 (5 bases). Germline V CDR1 and CDR2: SNHLY, FYNNEI. This CDR3 has 13 amino acids. Trimming took 6 bases from V and 4 from J, leaving 12 bases between them. CDR3 residues: CASRNRGGETQYF. DNA of the CDR3: TGTGCCAGCAGAAACCGGGGTGGAGAGACCCAGTACTTC. Full variable domain (remainder filled in from reference TRBV2 and TRBJ2-5): EPEVTQTPSHQVTQMGQEVILRCVPISNHLYFYWYRQILGQKVEFLVSFYNNEISEKSEIFDDQFSVERPDGSNFTLKIRSTKLEDSAMYFCASRNRGGETQYFGPGTRLLVL.

The chain recombines TRBV20-1 with TRBJ2-5; D is possibly TRBD2 (5 bases). The V gene's germline CDR1 is DFQATT and CDR2 SNEGSKA (reference sequence). V was trimmed by 3 bases and J by 5 bases, leaving 10 bases between them. The CDR3 length is 12 residues. The CDR3 region has the DNA TGCAGTGCTAGGCCTAGCCTCGAGACCCAGTACTTC. As protein: CSARPSLETQYF.

The chain joins TRBV20-1 to TRBJ2-7, with 10 positions matching TRBD2. Germline V gives CDR1 DFQATT, CDR2 SNEGSKA (reference sequence). There are 15 residues in the CDR3. V trimming: 0 bases; J trimming: 4 bases; junction bases outside the gene matches: 6. The CDR3, as DNA: TGCAGTGCTAGAGAGCCCGGGACTAGCGAGTACGAGCAGTACTTC. This encodes CSAREPGTSEYEQYF.

The chain uses TRBV10-2 and TRBJ2-2; a possible D gene is TRBD1 (5 bases). The germline V gene has CDR1 WSHSY and CDR2 SAAADI. Between the trimmed V and J ends, which lost 6 bases and 3 bases, there was a span of 20 bases. The CDR3 runs 17 residues. The CDR3 loop is CASSSGMGRAYTGELFF. The CDR3 coding sequence is TGCGCCAGCAGCTCAGGGATGGGCAGGGCGTACACCGGGGAGCTGTTTTTT.

V and J are TRBV5-1 and TRBJ1-3; a possible D gene is TRBD1 (5 bases). V was trimmed by 7 bases and J by 1 base, leaving 9 bases between them. Germline CDR1 SGHRS, CDR2 YFSETQ. The CDR3 covers 13 residues. The CDR3 nucleotides read TGCGCCAGCGGGGACTTATCTGGAAACACCATATATTTT. It is translated as CASGDLSGNTIYF.

The table lists this clonotype with a few counts. The chain links TRBV5-1 to TRBJ2-7; D tentatively fits TRBD1 or TRBD2 (6 bases each). The CDR3 is made up of 13 amino acids. From germline, CDR1 is SGHRS and CDR2 YFSETQ. V shed 5 bases and J shed 2 bases, with 11 bases lying between them. CDR3: CASRRDIAYEQYV. As DNA, the CDR3 is TGCGCCAGCAGGCGGGACATAGCCTACGAGCAGTACGTC.

V is TRBV20-1 and J is TRBJ2-1, with TRBD2 identical over 8 bases. The germline V gene has CDR1 DFQATT and CDR2 SNEGSKA (reference sequence). J gave up 0 bases and V 1 base, and 14 bases lay outside the gene matches. CDR3 size: 19 residues. The CDR3 loop reads CSARAPPLLLAASYNEQFF. DNA for the CDR3: TGCAGTGCTAGAGCCCCCCCCCTCTTACTAGCGGCCTCCTACAATGAGCAGTTCTTC.

This clonotype came up a few times. This chain links TRBV20-1 with TRBJ1-4, with TRBD1 matching over 9 bases. Germline-derived CDR1 and CDR2 are DFQATT and SNEGSKA (reference sequence). The CDR3 has 14 amino acids. The trim removed 4 bases at V and 8 bases at J, leaving 8 bases unmatched. The CDR3 is CSATQQGAEEKLFF. DNA of the CDR3: TGCAGTGCTACACAACAGGGGGCGGAAGAAAAACTGTTTTTT.

The chain employs TRBV7-3 and TRBJ2-2; 8 bases match TRBD1. Germline-derived CDR1 and CDR2 are SGHTA and FQGTGA. The CDR3 spans 13 residues. The ends lost 5 bases at V and 6 bases at J; junction bases unmatched: 2. CDR3 protein: CASSRTGSGELFF. Here the CDR3 DNA reads TGTGCCAGCAGCAGGACAGGGTCCGGGGAGCTGTTTTTT.

This rearrangement joins TRBV9 to TRBJ2-1; possibly TRBD2 for D (5 bases). CDR1 and CDR2 from the germline V gene are SGDLS and YYNGEE. The CDR3 consists of 15 residues. V was pared by 6 bases and J by 7 bases, with 20 bases between. The CDR3 DNA follows: TGTGCCAGCAAAGGAGGCGCTACAGCTGGAAATGAGCAGTTCTTC. It translates to CASKGGATAGNEQFF. Drawing the rest from reference TRBV9 and TRBJ2-1, the complete variable domain is DSGVTQTPKHLITATGQRVTLRCSPRSGDLSVYWYQQSLDQGLQFLIQYYNGEERAKGNILERFSAQQFPDLHSELNLSSLELGDSALYFCASKGGATAGNEQFFGPGTRLTVL.

This clonotype was recorded at least ten times. The chain joins TRBV15 to TRBJ2-5, with D perhaps matching TRBD1 (5 bases). Trimming removed 0 bases at V and 1 base at J, with 12 bases between. The CDR3 has 16 residues. CDR1 and CDR2 from the germline V gene are LNHNV and YYDKDF (reference sequence). The CDR3 DNA is TGTGCCACCAGCAGAGATAACAGGCGAATCCAAGAGACCCAGTACTTC. Translated, it gives CATSRDNRRIQETQYF.

This clonotype has more than one count but fewer than ten. The chain joins TRBV29-1 to TRBJ2-7; D might be TRBD1 or TRBD2, each matching 5 bases. This CDR3 spans 13 amino acids. In germline, CDR1 is SQVTM, CDR2 ANQGSEA. V shed 7 bases and J shed 2 bases, with 15 bases lying between them. The CDR3 here is CSAVGAGTYEQYF. The CDR3 DNA is TGCAGCGCCGTCGGGGCAGGAACCTACGAGCAGTACTTC.

This clonotype has a handful of counts. V and J are TRBV20-1 and TRBJ1-4; perhaps TRBD1 as D (5 bases). Germline V gene sequence: CDR1 DFQATT, CDR2 SNEGSKA (reference sequence). The ends were cut back, 6 bases at V and 3 bases at J, with 8 bases in the middle. This CDR3 contains 12 residues. Written as DNA, the CDR3 is TGCAGTGCAAGACAGCCTAATGAAAAACTGTTTTTT. Translating gives CSARQPNEKLFF.